The table lists the clone carrying this TCR beta chain with many counts. The target antigen is unknown. The entry originates in a study of T cell repertoires in cytomegalovirus infection. As for the study in general: Signatures in public TCR beta sequences pointed to both CMV infection and matching HLA type. General study findings and limits: CMV-specific TCR beta clonotypes restricted by HLA-C were the ones dominating the ex vivo response. Of the TCR beta families, the public ones yielded a cumulative frequency that identified carriers of CMV plus the relevant HLA.

TCRdb used MiXCR to reprocess the reads, holding one entry per CDR3 protein. The sample holds 350,000 to 450,000 distinct CDR3 sequences; about a sixth are singletons and the top ten take under 9%. This CDR3 region has 14 residues. V was trimmed by 5 bases and J by 6 bases, leaving 14 bases between them. The clonotype was recovered from a human donor in good health (CMV status not recorded). Some clones in this sample may be carry-over from other donors' samples. The sequenced sample consisted of PBMCs. The rearrangement uses TRBV12-3 or TRBV12-4 and TRBJ1-5; D ambiguous. CDR3 DNA sequence: TGTGCCAGCAGTCACGGGAGGGCTCGTCAGCCCCAGCATTTT. Translating it yields CASSHGRARQPQHF.